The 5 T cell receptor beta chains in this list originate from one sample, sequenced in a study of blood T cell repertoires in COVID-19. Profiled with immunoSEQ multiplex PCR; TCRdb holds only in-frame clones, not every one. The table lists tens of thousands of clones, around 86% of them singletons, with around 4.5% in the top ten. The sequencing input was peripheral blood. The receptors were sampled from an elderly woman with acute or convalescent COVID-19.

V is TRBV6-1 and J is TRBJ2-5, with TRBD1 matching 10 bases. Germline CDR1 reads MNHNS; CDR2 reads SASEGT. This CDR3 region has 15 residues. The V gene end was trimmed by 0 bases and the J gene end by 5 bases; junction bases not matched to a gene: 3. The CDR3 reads CASSEATGGRETQYF. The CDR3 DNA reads TGTGCCAGCAGTGAAGCGACAGGGGGCAGGGAGACCCAGTACTTC.

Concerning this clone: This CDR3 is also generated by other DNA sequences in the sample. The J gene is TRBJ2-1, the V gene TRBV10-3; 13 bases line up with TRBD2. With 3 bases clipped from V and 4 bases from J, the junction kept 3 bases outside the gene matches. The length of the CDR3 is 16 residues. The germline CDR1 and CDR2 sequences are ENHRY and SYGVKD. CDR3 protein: CAISEPGLAGYNEQFF. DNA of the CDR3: TGTGCCATCAGTGAACCGGGACTAGCGGGGTACAATGAGCAGTTCTTC.

This CDR3 is CASSVAGAKGNTIYF. The CDR3 nucleotides read TGTGCCAGCAGCGTAGCAGGGGCGAAGGGAAACACCATATATTTT. This chain joins TRBV9 and TRBJ1-3; TRBD1 is a possible D gene (6 bases). Per germline, CDR1 SGDLS and CDR2 YYNGEE. This CDR3 spans 15 amino acids. V lost 0 bases to trimming and J lost 4 bases, with 11 bases between them.

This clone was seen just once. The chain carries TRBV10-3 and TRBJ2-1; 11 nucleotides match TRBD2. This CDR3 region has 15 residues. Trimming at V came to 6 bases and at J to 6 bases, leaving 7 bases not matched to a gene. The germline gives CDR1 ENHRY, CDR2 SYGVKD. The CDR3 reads CAISPGTSGSNEQFF. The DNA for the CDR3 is TGTGCCATCAGCCCCGGGACTAGCGGTTCCAATGAGCAGTTCTTC.

CDR3 protein: CAWSDRRSYGYTF. The CDR3 DNA reads TGTGCCTGGTCCGACAGGCGATCCTATGGCTACACCTTC. The chain uses TRBV30 and TRBJ1-2; possible D gene TRBD1, 6 bases. V was cut by 5 bases and J by 4 bases, with 14 bases left in between. The CDR3 contains 13 residues. Germline loops: CDR1 GTSNPN, CDR2 SVGIG (reference sequence). Together with reference TRBV30 and TRBJ1-2, the CDR3 gives the full variable domain: SQTIHQWPATLVQPVGSPLSLECTVEGTSNPNLYWYRQAAGRGLQLLFYSVGIGQISSEVPQNLSASRPQDRQFILSSKKLLLSDSGFYLCAWSDRRSYGYTFGSGTRLTVV.